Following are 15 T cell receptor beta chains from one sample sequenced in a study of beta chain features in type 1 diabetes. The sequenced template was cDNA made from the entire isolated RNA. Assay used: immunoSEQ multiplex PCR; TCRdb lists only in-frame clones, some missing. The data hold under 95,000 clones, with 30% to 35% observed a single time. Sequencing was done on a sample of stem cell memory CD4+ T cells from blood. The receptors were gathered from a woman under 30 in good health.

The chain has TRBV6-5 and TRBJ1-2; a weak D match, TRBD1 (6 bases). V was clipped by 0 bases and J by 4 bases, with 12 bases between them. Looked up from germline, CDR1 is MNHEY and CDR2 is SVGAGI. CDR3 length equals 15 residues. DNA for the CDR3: TGTGCCAGCAGTTACTCCGACAGGCGACTCTATGGCTACACCTTC. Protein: CASSYSDRRLYGYTF.

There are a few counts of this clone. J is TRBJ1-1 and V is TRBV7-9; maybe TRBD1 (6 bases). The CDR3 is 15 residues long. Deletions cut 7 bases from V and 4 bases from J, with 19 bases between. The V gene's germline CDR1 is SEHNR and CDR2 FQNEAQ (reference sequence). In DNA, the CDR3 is TGTGCCAGCATCCCTTCCGAGGCGGGGGCCACTGAAGCTTTCTTT. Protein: CASIPSEAGATEAFF.

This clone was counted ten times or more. The CDR3 region is CAWSVGQGNIQYF. In DNA, the CDR3 is TGTGCCTGGAGTGTTGGACAGGGAAACATTCAGTACTTC. This chain links TRBV30 with TRBJ2-4; 8 nucleotides match TRBD1. Germline-derived CDR1 and CDR2 are GTSNPN and SVGIG (reference sequence). V shed 0 bases, J shed 6 bases, and the junction held 1 base outside the gene matches. The CDR3 length is 13 residues. Combining the CDR3 with reference TRBV30 and TRBJ2-4 gives the whole variable domain SQTIHQWPATLVQPVGSPLSLECTVEGTSNPNLYWYRQAAGRGLQLLFYSVGIGQISSEVPQNLSASRPQDRQFILSSKKLLLSDSGFYLCAWSVGQGNIQYFGAGTRLSVL.

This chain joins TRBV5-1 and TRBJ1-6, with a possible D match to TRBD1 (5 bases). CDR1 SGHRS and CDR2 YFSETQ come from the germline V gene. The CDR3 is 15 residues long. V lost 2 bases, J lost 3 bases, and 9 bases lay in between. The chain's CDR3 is CASSFLTDYNSPLHF. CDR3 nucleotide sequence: TGCGCCAGCAGCTTTTTGACAGACTATAATTCACCCCTCCACTTT. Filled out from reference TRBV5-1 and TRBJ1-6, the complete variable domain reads KAGVTQTPRYLIKTRGQQVTLSCSPISGHRSVSWYQQTPGQGLQFLFEYFSETQRNKGNFPGRFSGRQFSNSRSEMNVSTLELGDSALYLCASSFLTDYNSPLHFGNGTRLTVT.

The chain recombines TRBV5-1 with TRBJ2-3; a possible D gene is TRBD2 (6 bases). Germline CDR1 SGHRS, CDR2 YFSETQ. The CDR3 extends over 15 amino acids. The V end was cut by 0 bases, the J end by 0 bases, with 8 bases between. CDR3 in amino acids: CASSLGGKSTDTQYF. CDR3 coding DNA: TGCGCCAGCAGCTTGGGCGGGAAAAGCACAGATACGCAGTATTTT.

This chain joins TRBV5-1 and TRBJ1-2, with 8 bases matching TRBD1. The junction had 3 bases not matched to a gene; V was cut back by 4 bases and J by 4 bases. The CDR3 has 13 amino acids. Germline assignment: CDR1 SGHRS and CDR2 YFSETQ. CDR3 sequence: CASSPDRVYGYTF. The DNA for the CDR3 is TGCGCCAGCAGCCCGGACAGGGTCTATGGCTACACCTTC.

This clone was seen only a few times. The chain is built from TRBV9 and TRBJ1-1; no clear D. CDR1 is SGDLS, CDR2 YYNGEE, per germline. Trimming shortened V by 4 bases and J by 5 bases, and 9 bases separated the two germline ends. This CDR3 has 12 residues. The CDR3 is CASSSGRTEAFF. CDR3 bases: TGTGCCAGCAGCTCAGGAAGGACTGAAGCTTTCTTT.

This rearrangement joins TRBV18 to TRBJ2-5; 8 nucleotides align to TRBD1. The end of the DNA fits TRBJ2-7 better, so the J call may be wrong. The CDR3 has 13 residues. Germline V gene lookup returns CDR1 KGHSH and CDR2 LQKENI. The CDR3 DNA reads TGTGCCAGCTCGAGGATACAGGGGGGCGAGCAGTACTTC. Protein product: CASSRIQGGEQYF.

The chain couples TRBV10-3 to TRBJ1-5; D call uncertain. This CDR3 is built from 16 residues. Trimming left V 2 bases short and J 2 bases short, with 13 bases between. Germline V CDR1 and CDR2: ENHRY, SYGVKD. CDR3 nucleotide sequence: TGTGCCATCAGTGAGGGAGCAACTGCGGGCAATCAGCCCCAGCATTTT. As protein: CAISEGATAGNQPQHF.

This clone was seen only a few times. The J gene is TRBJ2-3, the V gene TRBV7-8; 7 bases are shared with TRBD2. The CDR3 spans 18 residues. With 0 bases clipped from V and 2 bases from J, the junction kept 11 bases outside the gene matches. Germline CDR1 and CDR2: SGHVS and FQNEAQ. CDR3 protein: CASSLAFFGAGNTDTQYF. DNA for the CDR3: TGTGCCAGCAGCTTAGCCTTTTTCGGAGCGGGGAACACAGATACGCAGTATTTT.

The CDR3 is CASSERSSGGREQFF. CDR3 nucleotides: TGTGCCAGCAGTGAAAGGTCTAGCGGGGGGCGTGAGCAGTTCTTC. The genes are TRBV6-1 and TRBJ2-1, with 11 bases lining up with TRBD2. Per germline, CDR1 MNHNS and CDR2 SASEGT. The CDR3 totals 15 residues. The junction had 6 bases not matched to a gene; V was cut back by 2 bases and J by 9 bases.

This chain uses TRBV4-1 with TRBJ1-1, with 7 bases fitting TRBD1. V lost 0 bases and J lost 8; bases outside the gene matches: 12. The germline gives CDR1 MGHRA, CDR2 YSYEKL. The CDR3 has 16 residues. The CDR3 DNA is TGCGCCAGCAGCCAAGAAGGCACAGGGGCCCGTCGAGAAGCTTTCTTT. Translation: CASSQEGTGARREAFF.

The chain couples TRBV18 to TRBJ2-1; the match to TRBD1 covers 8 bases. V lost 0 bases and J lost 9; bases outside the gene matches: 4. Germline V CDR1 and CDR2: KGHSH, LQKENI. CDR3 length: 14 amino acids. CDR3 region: CASSPPQGAGEQFF. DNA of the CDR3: TGTGCCAGCTCACCACCCCAGGGGGCGGGTGAGCAGTTCTTC.

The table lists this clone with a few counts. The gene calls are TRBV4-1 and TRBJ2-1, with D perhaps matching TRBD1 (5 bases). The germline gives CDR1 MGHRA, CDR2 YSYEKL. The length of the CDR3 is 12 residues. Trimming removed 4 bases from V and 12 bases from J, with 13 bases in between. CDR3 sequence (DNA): TGCGCCAGCAGCCGTGACTCCCAGGGGCAGTTCTTC. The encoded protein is CASSRDSQGQFF.

The CDR3 DNA is TGTGCCAGCAGAGTCTCTAGCGGGGGGACCTACGAGCAGTACTTC. It encodes CASRVSSGGTYEQYF. This chain joins TRBV5-4 and TRBJ2-7, with TRBD2 matching over 11 bases. CDR1 SGHNT and CDR2 YYREEE come from the germline V gene (reference sequence). Germline trimming cut 5 bases from V and 2 bases from J; bases unmatched to any gene: 6. This CDR3 comprises 15 residues.